This TCR beta chain was sequenced during a study of T cells expressing NK-cell markers. CDR3 length equals 15 residues. CDR1 is MNHNY, CDR2 SVGAGI, per germline (reference sequence). TCRdb reanalyzed the 5' RACE reads, giving one entry per CDR3 protein sequence and no DNA. Its listing shows some 390,000 distinct CDR3 sequences. The sample comprised blood T cells: a sorted CD56 or NKG2C T cell subset, CD4+ or CD8+ T cells, or bulk PBMC T cells (not recorded which). The V call is TRBV6-6, the J call TRBJ2-7; no DNA is available, so the TRBD2 call from TCRdb remains unchecked. This sequence originates from a woman between 45 and 65 years old in good health. CDR3 sequence: CASSHLLAGAGEQYF.